The 25 T cell receptor beta chains below all came from one sample that was sequenced in a study of control samples from healthy donors and cancer patients. The assay was immunoSEQ multiplex PCR, and TCRdb's table has in-frame clones only and misses some. This table has about 120,000 clones, around 87% appearing once. Sequenced material: blood. These receptors were collected from a man aged 35 to 55 in good health.

V gene TRBV7-2 combines with J gene TRBJ2-1; a weak D match, TRBD1 (5 bases). V was pared by 4 bases and J by 6 bases, with 13 bases between. The CDR3 totals 14 residues. Per germline, CDR1 SGHTA and CDR2 FQGNSA. CDR3 region: CASSSRWGGNEQFF. DNA for the CDR3: TGTGCCAGCAGCTCGAGGTGGGGCGGCAATGAGCAGTTCTTC.

This chain uses TRBV29-1 with TRBJ1-1; no clear D. Per germline, CDR1 SQVTM and CDR2 ANQGSEA. The CDR3 runs 13 residues. Trimming removed 5 bases from V and 0 bases from J, with 10 bases in between. The CDR3 nucleotides are TGCAGCGTTCGGGTGTCGATGAACACTGAAGCTTTCTTT. It is translated as CSVRVSMNTEAFF.

The chain links TRBV29-1 to TRBJ2-1; D may correspond to TRBD1 or TRBD2 (6 bases each). Trimming removed 6 bases from V and 0 bases from J, with 24 bases in between. The CDR3 covers 18 residues. Germline V gene sequence: CDR1 SQVTM, CDR2 ANQGSEA. The CDR3 DNA reads TGCAGCGTGCCAAAATCCCTTAGGGGGGCCTACTCCTACAATGAGCAGTTCTTC. It encodes CSVPKSLRGAYSYNEQFF.

The rearrangement links TRBV12-3 or TRBV12-4 to TRBJ1-2; D is perhaps TRBD1 (5 bases). Trimming took off 6 bases at V and 8 bases at J, with 16 bases between the two ends. The CDR3 contains 13 residues. CDR3 in DNA: TGTGCCAGCAGGGCCCCAGGGTTTGGCGGCTACACCTTC. As protein: CASRAPGFGGYTF.

A word on this clone: The junction shows a germline mismatch at one end, possibly a read error. J is TRBJ2-3 and V is TRBV3-1 (or the pseudogene TRBV3-2); TRBD2 matches 8 bases. CDR3 length equals 18 residues. Germline CDR1 is LGHDT and CDR2 is YNNKEL (reference sequence). The CDR3 here is CASSQVHRRGGRVDTQYF. CDR3 DNA sequence: TGTGCTAGCAGCCAAGTACATCGCCGGGGGGGCCGGGTAGATACGCAGTATTTT.

This clone showed up just once. V and J are TRBV19 and TRBJ2-7; D ambiguous. There are 14 residues in the CDR3. CDR1 and CDR2 from the germline V gene are LNHDA and SQIVND (reference sequence). Trimming took off 1 base at V and 3 bases at J, with 10 bases between the two ends. The CDR3 bases are TGTGCCAGTAGTATAGCCGACGGTATCTACGAGCAGTACTTC. Its translation is CASSIADGIYEQYF.

The gene calls are TRBV5-4 and TRBJ1-1; tentatively, D is TRBD1 (6 bases). The CDR3 runs to 15 residues. Trimming took off 4 bases at V and 0 bases at J, with 13 bases between the two ends. Looked up from germline, CDR1 is SGHNT and CDR2 is YYREEE (reference sequence). CDR3 coding DNA: TGTGCCAGCAGCCCCCAAAGGGGGTTGAACACTGAAGCTTTCTTT. Protein: CASSPQRGLNTEAFF. The full variable domain, with the rest looked up from reference TRBV5-4 and TRBJ1-1, is ETGVTQSPTHLIKTRGQQVTLRCSSQSGHNTVSWYQQALGQGPQFIFQYYREEENGRGNFPPRFSGLQFPNYSSELNVNALELDDSALYLCASSPQRGLNTEAFFGQGTRLTVV.

The chain couples TRBV19 to TRBJ1-4; 7 bases line up with TRBD1. CDR1 LNHDA and CDR2 SQIVND come from the germline V gene (reference sequence). The CDR3 sequence is 15 residues long. V was clipped by 5 bases and J by 8 bases; unmatched bases: 11. CDR3 sequence reads: CASSANRGRGEKLFF. CDR3 DNA sequence: TGTGCCAGTAGTGCCAACAGGGGAAGAGGGGAAAAACTGTTTTTT.

This clone was counted once. The CDR3 bases are TGTGCCAGCAGCTTACGACAAGGACAGGGACTGTATGGCTACACCTTC. Amino acids: CASSLRQGQGLYGYTF. The chain links TRBV7-2 to TRBJ1-2; 8 bases are a match to TRBD1. The germline V gene has CDR1 SGHTA and CDR2 FQGNSA. The V and J ends lost 2 bases and 5 bases, in that order; junction bases with no gene match: 10. The CDR3 length is 16 residues.

The V call is TRBV29-1, the J call TRBJ1-2, with a possible D match to TRBD1 (6 bases). This CDR3 has 14 amino acids. Germline loops: CDR1 SQVTM, CDR2 ANQGSEA. V lost 4 bases and J lost 4, with 16 bases in between. CDR3 loop: CSVGFRGGTYGYTF. The CDR3 region has the DNA TGCAGCGTTGGTTTCAGGGGAGGTACCTATGGCTACACCTTC.

V usage is TRBV6-5 and J usage is TRBJ1-1; 11 bases fit TRBD1. From germline, CDR1 is MNHEY and CDR2 SVGAGI. The CDR3 length is 15 residues. Trimming cost V 5 bases and J 3 bases; bases outside gene matches: 5. In nucleotides, the CDR3 is TGTGCCAGCAGTAACCGGGACAGGGGGTACACTGAAGCTTTCTTT. Encoded protein: CASSNRDRGYTEAFF.

This rearrangement joins TRBV7-9 to TRBJ1-3, with D uncertain. This CDR3 is 13 amino acids long. The V and J ends lost 5 bases and 2 bases respectively, with 7 bases between them. The germline V gene encodes CDR1 SEHNR and CDR2 FQNEAQ (reference sequence). The CDR3 spells CASSGSPGNTIYF. Here the CDR3 DNA reads TGTGCCAGCAGCGGCTCTCCTGGAAACACCATATATTTT.

The J gene is TRBJ2-5, the V gene TRBV7-2; perhaps D is TRBD1 or TRBD2 (5 bases each). Germline CDR1 reads SGHTA; CDR2 reads FQGNSA. Trimming pared 2 bases from V and 4 bases from J, leaving 11 bases between. The CDR3 loop spans 14 amino acids. The chain's CDR3 is CASSLLGTLETQYF. The CDR3 DNA is TGTGCCAGCAGCTTACTCGGGACGCTAGAGACCCAGTACTTC.

A single count supports this clone. This chain uses TRBV10-3 with TRBJ1-2; 8 bases are a match to TRBD1. The ends lost 5 bases at V and 6 bases at J; junction bases unmatched: 5. This CDR3 region has 13 residues. The germline gives CDR1 ENHRY, CDR2 SYGVKD. The DNA of the CDR3 is TGTGCCATCAGTATCGACAGGGGCGATGGCTACACCTTC. Translated, it gives CAISIDRGDGYTF.

This clone appeared once. The genes are TRBV15 and TRBJ1-1; 7 bases match TRBD1. The J segment lost 8 bases and the V segment lost 2 bases, leaving 5 bases of the junction unmatched. CDR3 length equals 13 residues. Germline CDR1 LNHNV, CDR2 YYDKDF (reference sequence). CDR3 amino acids: CATSRQGVREAFF. CDR3 in DNA: TGTGCCACCAGCAGACAGGGGGTTAGGGAAGCTTTCTTT.

The chain carries TRBV7-9 and TRBJ2-7; 8 bases align to TRBD1. Germline lookup yields CDR1 SEHNR and CDR2 FQNEAQ (reference sequence). J gave up 2 bases and V 5 bases, and 5 bases lay outside the gene matches. The CDR3 contains 14 residues. The CDR3 nucleotides read TGTGCCAGCAGCGGGACAGGTTACACCTACGAGCAGTACTTC. This gives the protein CASSGTGYTYEQYF.

This clone was picked up one time. The chain employs TRBV19 and TRBJ2-2; 7 bases are shared with TRBD1. Unmatched junction bases numbered 5, after V lost 5 bases and J lost 2 bases. This CDR3 has 15 residues. The germline CDR1 and CDR2 sequences are LNHDA and SQIVND (reference sequence). The CDR3 sequence: CASSQGQKNTGELFF. In DNA, the CDR3 is TGTGCCAGTAGTCAGGGACAGAAAAACACCGGGGAGCTGTTTTTT.

This clone was seen just once. The chain joins TRBV25-1 to TRBJ1-6; 9 bases are a match to TRBD1. The V gene's germline CDR1 is MGHDK and CDR2 SYGVNS. The V and J ends lost 6 bases and 0 bases, in that order; junction bases with no gene match: 6. The CDR3 length is 17 residues. DNA of the CDR3: TGTGCCAGCAGACCTCTACAGGGGGCCTCCTATAATTCACCCCTCCACTTT. It codes for CASRPLQGASYNSPLHF.

The V and J genes are TRBV29-1 and TRBJ1-6; tentative D call: TRBD1 (6 bases). Trimming removed 4 bases from V and 9 bases from J, with 16 bases in between. The CDR3 runs to 14 residues. Germline V CDR1 and CDR2: SQVTM, ANQGSEA. This CDR3 is CSVAGGGVGSPLHF. DNA of the CDR3: TGCAGCGTTGCGGGCGGGGGCGTAGGTTCACCCCTCCACTTT.

V gene TRBV6-5 combines with J gene TRBJ1-6, with 7 bases aligning to TRBD1. V lost 4 bases and J lost 7; bases outside the gene matches: 7. Looked up from germline, CDR1 is MNHEY and CDR2 is SVGAGI. The CDR3 consists of 15 residues. Here the CDR3 reads CASSLRRQGNSPLHF. The CDR3 nucleotides are TGTGCCAGCAGTTTGAGGAGACAGGGAAATTCACCCCTCCACTTT.

The chain combines TRBV5-6 with TRBJ1-5; D is undetermined. Germline V gives CDR1 SGHDT, CDR2 YYEEEE. This CDR3 has 15 amino acids. Trimming shortened V by 0 bases and J by 3 bases, and 10 bases separated the two germline ends. Here the CDR3 DNA reads TGTGCCAGCAGCTTGGGGGGTTTGAACAATCAGCCCCAGCATTTT. It translates to CASSLGGLNNQPQHF.

The chain uses TRBV9 and TRBJ1-3; D is perhaps TRBD1 (5 bases). V was trimmed by 2 bases and J by 2 bases, leaving 8 bases between them. CDR3 length equals 14 residues. Germline lookup yields CDR1 SGDLS and CDR2 YYNGEE. The DNA for the CDR3 is TGTGCCAGCAGCGTTTGGGGGACTGGAAACACCATATATTTT. Amino acids: CASSVWGTGNTIYF.

The chain joins TRBV30 to TRBJ1-3; 10 bases align to TRBD1. The CDR3 consists of 18 residues. CDR1 and CDR2 (germline): GTSNPN, SVGIG (reference sequence). Trimming took 4 bases from V and 0 from J; bases not matched to a gene: 12. Written as DNA, the CDR3 is TGTGCCTGGACTCAGGGACAGGGGTTTTGGAGCTCTGGAAACACCATATATTTT. Residues: CAWTQGQGFWSSGNTIYF.

As for this clone: Other DNA variants within this sample encode the same CDR3. V usage is TRBV5-1 and J usage is TRBJ1-1; no reliable D call. This CDR3 region has 13 residues. Germline V gives CDR1 SGHRS, CDR2 YFSETQ. V lost 0 bases and J lost 2, with 5 bases in between. For the CDR3, the DNA is TGCGCCAGCAGCTTGGGGTCTAACACTGAAGCTTTCTTT. It yields the protein CASSLGSNTEAFF.

The J gene is TRBJ2-1, the V gene TRBV6-5; 7 positions match TRBD2. Losses at the gene ends were 8 bases for V and 3 bases for J; bases not matched to a gene: 7. In germline, CDR1 is MNHEY, CDR2 SVGAGI. This CDR3 has 14 residues. In DNA, the CDR3 is TGTGCCAGCCTCGGCGGCGGGGGCTACAATGAGCAGTTCTTC. The encoded protein is CASLGGGGYNEQFF.